Below, one T cell receptor (beta chain) is given with its context. Germline values: CDR1 LNHDA, CDR2 SQIVND (reference sequence). This CDR3 is built from 15 residues. V lost 10 bases, J lost 0 bases, and 8 bases stayed unmatched. Profiling relied on immunoSEQ multiplex PCR, and the TCRdb table lists in-frame clones only, not all of them. Seen here are about 11,000 clones, 50% to 75% observed once, and the top ten hold under 20%. The source of the sample is a study of immune cell composition in non-small cell lung cancer. The J gene is TRBJ2-1, the V gene TRBV19; TRBD2 matches 8 bases. Material for sequencing was lung tumor tissue. This clonotype originated in a human donor with non-small cell lung cancer. The CDR3 DNA is TGTGCCACTAGCCTACTAGCGGCCTCCTACAATGAGCAGTTCTTC. Amino acids: CATSLLAASYNEQFF.